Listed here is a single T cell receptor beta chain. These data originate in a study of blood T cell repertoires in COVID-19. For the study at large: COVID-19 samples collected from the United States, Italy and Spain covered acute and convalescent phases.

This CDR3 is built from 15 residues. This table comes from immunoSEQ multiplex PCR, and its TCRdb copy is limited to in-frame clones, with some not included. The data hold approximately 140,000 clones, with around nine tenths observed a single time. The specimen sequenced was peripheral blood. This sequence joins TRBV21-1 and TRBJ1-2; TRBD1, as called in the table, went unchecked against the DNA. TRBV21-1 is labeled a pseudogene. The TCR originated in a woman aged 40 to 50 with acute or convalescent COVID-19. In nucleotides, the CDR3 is TGTGCCAGCAGCAAACCCGGGGACAGCAACGGTGGCTACACCTTC. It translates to CASSKPGDSNGGYTF.